The 13 T cell receptor beta chains presented below share a single source sample, sequenced in a study of T-cell reconstitution after alpha-beta-depleted transplantation in children. Preparation of the TCRbeta library was carried out with unique molecular identifiers. TCRdb analysed the PCR reads with MiXCR anew, one entry per CDR3 protein. Of a few hundred thousand distinct CDR3 sequences in the sample, approximately 30% were seen once. The source material was PBMCs, sampled before TCRalphabeta/CD19-depleted stem cell transplant. The receptor set was obtained from a boy in the first two years of life with Wiskott-Aldrich syndrome, due to receive a stem cell transplant.

This rearrangement joins TRBV6-1 to TRBJ1-4, with D perhaps matching TRBD1 (5 bases). Germline V lookup: CDR1 MNHNS, CDR2 SASEGT. Between the trimmed V and J ends, which lost 8 bases and 10 bases, there was a span of 20 bases. The CDR3 sequence is 14 residues long. The CDR3 loop reads CASERPPPGGKLFF. The CDR3 coding sequence is TGTGCCAGCGAACGACCACCCCCCGGGGGAAAACTGTTTTTT.

The rearrangement uses TRBV5-1 and TRBJ2-7, with 7 bases aligning to TRBD2. The CDR3 consists of 15 residues. Germline V gene data show CDR1 as SGHRS and CDR2 as YFSETQ. The V gene end was trimmed by 5 bases and the J gene end by 2 bases; junction bases not matched to a gene: 10. CDR3 in DNA: TGCGCCAGCAGTCCCAGGGAGGGACCTACCTACGAGCAGTACTTC. It yields the protein CASSPREGPTYEQYF.

CDR3 DNA sequence: TGCGCCAGCAGCTTGGGAATATCGTGGGGGAAAGAGACCCAGTACTTC. Amino acids: CASSLGISWGKETQYF. V usage is TRBV5-1 and J usage is TRBJ2-5; either TRBD1 or TRBD2 may supply D (5 bases each). The CDR3 is made up of 16 amino acids. Germline V lookup: CDR1 SGHRS, CDR2 YFSETQ. Trimming pared 0 bases from V and 3 bases from J, leaving 15 bases between.

The chain has TRBV5-4 and TRBJ2-3; maybe TRBD1 (6 bases). Trimming cost V 4 bases and J 3 bases, with 15 bases left between them. Germline loops: CDR1 SGHNT, CDR2 YYREEE (reference sequence). The CDR3 consists of 15 residues. The CDR3 spells CASSRDRQSTDTQYF. DNA for the CDR3: TGTGCCAGCAGCAGAGACAGGCAATCGACAGATACGCAGTATTTT.

V and J are TRBV6-5 and TRBJ2-3, with 10 bases that match TRBD2. Germline-derived CDR1 and CDR2 are MNHEY and SVGAGI. J lost 5 bases, V lost 4 bases, and 12 bases had no gene match. This CDR3 comprises 17 residues. The CDR3 region is CASSFTSSGSFVDTQYF. CDR3 coding DNA: TGTGCCAGCAGTTTCACCTCTAGCGGGAGTTTTGTAGATACGCAGTATTTT.

This clonotype was counted between two and nine times. For the CDR3, the DNA is TGTGCCAGCAGCTTGTCCGGGACCCCCACAGATACGCAGTATTTT. Translated: CASSLSGTPTDTQYF. The V call is TRBV7-6, the J call TRBJ2-3; the D call may be TRBD1 or TRBD2 (5 bases each). Germline assignment: CDR1 SGHVS and CDR2 FNYEAQ. The CDR3 loop spans 15 amino acids. V was trimmed by 3 bases and J by 2 bases, leaving 12 bases between them.

The chain's CDR3 is CASSLSLAVNEQFF. CDR3 nucleotide sequence: TGCGCCAGCAGCTTGAGTCTAGCAGTCAATGAGCAGTTCTTC. This chain connects TRBV5-1 to TRBJ2-1, with D maybe TRBD2 (5 bases). The germline CDR1 and CDR2 sequences are SGHRS and YFSETQ. The CDR3 loop spans 14 amino acids. V was shortened by 1 base and J by 6 bases, with 11 bases between the two germline ends. Combining the CDR3 with reference TRBV5-1 and TRBJ2-1 gives the whole variable domain KAGVTQTPRYLIKTRGQQVTLSCSPISGHRSVSWYQQTPGQGLQFLFEYFSETQRNKGNFPGRFSGRQFSNSRSEMNVSTLELGDSALYLCASSLSLAVNEQFFGPGTRLTVL.

The chain's CDR3 is CASSWILSSSYNEQFF. The CDR3, as DNA: TGTGCCAGCAGCTGGATTCTTAGCAGCTCCTACAATGAGCAGTTCTTC. This chain uses TRBV5-5 with TRBJ2-1; no clear D. Germline V CDR1 and CDR2: SGHKS, YYEKEE (reference sequence). V dropped 3 bases and J dropped 0 bases, with 13 bases sitting between them. This CDR3 is 16 amino acids long.

The chain is built from TRBV12-3 or TRBV12-4 and TRBJ2-3, with 7 bases that match TRBD2. The CDR3 covers 16 residues. V was pared by 6 bases and J by 4 bases, with 13 bases of the junction left unmatched. CDR3 bases: TGTGCCAGCAGCTCCAAGGGCGGGAGTGCGGCAGATACGCAGTATTTT. Protein sequence: CASSSKGGSAADTQYF.

This chain uses TRBV15 with TRBJ2-2; 9 bases agree with TRBD2. CDR1 is LNHNV, CDR2 YYDKDF, per germline (reference sequence). Germline trimming cut 1 base from V and 5 bases from J; bases unmatched to any gene: 2. This CDR3 has 15 amino acids. CDR3 nucleotides: TGTGCCACCAGCAGAGGAAGCGGGAGGACCGGGGAGCTGTTTTTT. Translating it yields CATSRGSGRTGELFF.

The gene calls are TRBV15 and TRBJ2-5; D ambiguous. CDR1 and CDR2 from the germline V gene are LNHNV and YYDKDF (reference sequence). V lost 0 bases and J 3 bases, leaving 8 bases between the germline ends. The CDR3 has 14 amino acids. The CDR3 reads CATSRDYPKETQYF. DNA of the CDR3: TGTGCCACCAGCAGAGACTACCCTAAAGAGACCCAGTACTTC.

The chain joins TRBV29-1 to TRBJ2-5; 10 bases fit TRBD1. The J segment lost 7 bases and the V segment lost 5 bases, leaving 10 bases of the junction unmatched. Germline CDR1 is SQVTM and CDR2 is ANQGSEA. The CDR3 spans 14 residues. The CDR3: CSVPRMTGGLTQYF. CDR3 nucleotides: TGCAGCGTTCCCAGAATGACAGGGGGCTTGACCCAGTACTTC.

This sequence joins TRBV5-1 and TRBJ2-7, with 7 bases matching TRBD2. Trimming removed 4 bases from V and 6 bases from J; junction bases left unmatched: 16. Germline lookup yields CDR1 SGHRS and CDR2 YFSETQ. The CDR3 totals 16 residues. The CDR3 nucleotides read TGCGCCAGCAGCCCGGGGGGTAGCGGTAGCTCTTCCGAGCAGTACTTC. Translated: CASSPGGSGSSSEQYF.